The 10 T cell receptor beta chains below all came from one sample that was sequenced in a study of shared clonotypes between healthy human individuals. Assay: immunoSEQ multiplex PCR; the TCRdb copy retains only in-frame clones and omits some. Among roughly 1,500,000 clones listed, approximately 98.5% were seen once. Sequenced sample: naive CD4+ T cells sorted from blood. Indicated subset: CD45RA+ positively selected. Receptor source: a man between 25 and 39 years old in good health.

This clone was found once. The chain's CDR3 is CASSPEGGSHQPQHF. In nucleotides, the CDR3 is TGTGCCAGCAGCCCAGAAGGGGGTTCACATCAGCCCCAGCATTTT. The gene calls are TRBV7-9 and TRBJ1-5, with D perhaps TRBD1 (6 bases). V was trimmed by 5 bases and J by 5 bases, leaving 16 bases between them. The CDR3 runs to 15 residues. In germline, CDR1 is SEHNR, CDR2 FQNEAQ (reference sequence). The whole variable domain, filled in from reference TRBV7-9 and TRBJ1-5, reads DTGVSQNPRHKITKRGQNVTFRCDPISEHNRLYWYRQTLGQGPEFLTYFQNEAQLEKSRLLSDRFSAERPKGSFSTLEIQRTEQGDSAMYLCASSPEGGSHQPQHFGDGTRLSIL.

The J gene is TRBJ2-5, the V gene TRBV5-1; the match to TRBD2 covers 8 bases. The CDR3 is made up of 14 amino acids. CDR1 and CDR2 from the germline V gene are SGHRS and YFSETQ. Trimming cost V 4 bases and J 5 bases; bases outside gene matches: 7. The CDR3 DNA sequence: TGCGCCAGCAGCCCCGGGGGGGTTGAGGAGACCCAGTACTTC. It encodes CASSPGGVEETQYF.

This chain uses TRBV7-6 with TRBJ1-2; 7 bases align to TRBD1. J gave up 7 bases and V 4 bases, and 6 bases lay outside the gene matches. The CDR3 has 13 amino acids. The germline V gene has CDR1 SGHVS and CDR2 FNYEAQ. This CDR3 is CASSSTGSSGYTF. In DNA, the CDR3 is TGTGCCAGCAGCTCGACAGGGTCCTCTGGCTACACCTTC.

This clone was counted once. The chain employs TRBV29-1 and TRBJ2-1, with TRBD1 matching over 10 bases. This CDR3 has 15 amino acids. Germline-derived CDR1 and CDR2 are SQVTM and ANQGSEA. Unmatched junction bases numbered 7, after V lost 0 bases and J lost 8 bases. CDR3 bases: TGCAGCGTTGAAGATTTTGGGACAGGGGTTGATGAGCAGTTCTTC. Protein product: CSVEDFGTGVDEQFF.

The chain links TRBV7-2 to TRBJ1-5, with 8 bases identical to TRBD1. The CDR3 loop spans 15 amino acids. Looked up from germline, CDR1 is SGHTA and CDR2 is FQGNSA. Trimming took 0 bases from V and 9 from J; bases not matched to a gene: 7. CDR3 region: CASSLAGTGQGPQHF. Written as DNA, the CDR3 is TGTGCCAGCAGCTTAGCGGGGACAGGCCAAGGGCCCCAGCATTTT. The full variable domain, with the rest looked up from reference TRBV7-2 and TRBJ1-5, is GAGVSQSPSNKVTEKGKDVELRCDPISGHTALYWYRQSLGQGLEFLIYFQGNSAPDKSGLPSDRFSAERTGGSVSTLTIQRTQQEDSAVYLCASSLAGTGQGPQHFGDGTRLSIL.

DNA of the CDR3: TGTGCCAGCAGTAAAGGGGTATGGGAGACCCAGTACTTC. The encoded protein is CASSKGVWETQYF. This chain connects TRBV6-5 to TRBJ2-5, with TRBD1 as a possible D gene (5 bases). Germline lookup yields CDR1 MNHEY and CDR2 SVGAGI. CDR3 length: 13 residues. V was cut by 5 bases and J by 5 bases, with 12 bases left in between.

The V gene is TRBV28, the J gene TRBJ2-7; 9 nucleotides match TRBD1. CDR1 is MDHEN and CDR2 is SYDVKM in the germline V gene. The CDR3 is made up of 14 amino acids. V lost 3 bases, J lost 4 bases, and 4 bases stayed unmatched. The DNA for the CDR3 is TGTGCCAGCAGTTTCCAGACAGGGGGGTACGAGCAGTACTTC. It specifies CASSFQTGGYEQYF.

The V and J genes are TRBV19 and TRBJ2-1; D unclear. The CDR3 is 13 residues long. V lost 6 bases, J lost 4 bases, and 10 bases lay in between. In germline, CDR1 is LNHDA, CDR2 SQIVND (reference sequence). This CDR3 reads CASRGTAYNEQFF. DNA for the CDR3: TGTGCCAGTAGGGGTACAGCATACAATGAGCAGTTCTTC.

CDR3 in DNA: TGTGCCAGCAGCTTGGGCCGGGACAGGGTTCTTCGGCAGTATTTT. Residues: CASSLGRDRVLRQYF. This chain joins TRBV5-8 and TRBJ2-3; TRBD1 matches 9 bases. V lost 0 bases to trimming and J lost 11 bases; unmatched junction nucleotides: 10. The germline gives CDR1 SGHTS, CDR2 YDEGEE. The CDR3 is 15 amino acids. Together with reference TRBV5-8 and TRBJ2-3, the CDR3 gives the full variable domain: EAGVTQSPTHLIKTRGQQATLRCSPISGHTSVYWYQQALGLGLQFLLWYDEGEERNRGNFPPRFSGRQFPNYSSELNVNALELEDSALYLCASSLGRDRVLRQYFGPGTRLTVL.

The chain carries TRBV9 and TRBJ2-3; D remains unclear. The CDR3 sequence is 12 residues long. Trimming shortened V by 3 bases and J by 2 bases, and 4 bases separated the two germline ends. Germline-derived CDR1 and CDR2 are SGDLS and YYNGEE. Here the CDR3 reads CASSATTDTQYF. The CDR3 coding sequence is TGTGCCAGCAGCGCTACCACAGATACGCAGTATTTT.